This is a list of T cell receptor beta chains from one sample in a study of control samples from healthy donors and cancer patients. The assay was immunoSEQ multiplex PCR, and TCRdb's table has in-frame clones only and misses some. The sample lists some 150,000 clones, just over 95% seen once, with approximately 1% in the top ten. The sample consisted of blood. These receptors were collected from a woman in her 30s in good health. Each CDR3 is given with its conserved first and last residue. A D gene is named only where the DNA matches it firmly. Clone sizes are given selectively: once, few, many, or a class where the clone is expanded.

v_gene	abundance	j_gene	d_gene	CDR3nt	CDR3aa
TRBV24-1	NA	TRBJ2-3	NA	TGTGCCACCAGTGAGGACGGCACAGATACGCAGTATTTT	CATSEDGTDTQYF
TRBV30	NA	TRBJ1-3	NA	TGTGCCTGGAGTGAGACAGTCCTTGGAAACACCATATATTTT	CAWSETVLGNTIYF
TRBV30	NA	TRBJ1-5	NA	TGTGCCTGGAGTGTATTCGGTCGACCTAGCAATCAGCCCCAGCATTTT	CAWSVFGRPSNQPQHF
TRBV28	few	TRBJ2-5	NA	TGTGCCAGCAGTTACGTTTTGGAGACCCAGTACTTC	CASSYVLETQYF
TRBV19	NA	TRBJ2-5	TRBD2	TGTGCCAGTATAGGGACTAGCGGGAGTGGAGAGACCCAGTACTTC	CASIGTSGSGETQYF
TRBV27	NA	TRBJ1-6	TRBD1	TGTGCCAGCAGTAAAGACAGGGAAACGGAGTATAATTCACCCCTCCACTTT	CASSKDRETEYNSPLHF
TRBV6-5	NA	TRBJ2-2	NA	TGTGCCAGCAACCGAGAGGGGACAAACACCGGGGAGCTGTTTTTT	CASNREGTNTGELFF
TRBV28	NA	TRBJ1-2	NA	TGTGCCAGCAGTGAGGGATTCCGAAACTATGGCTACACCTTC	CASSEGFRNYGYTF
TRBV6-5	NA	TRBJ2-7	NA	TGTGCCAGCAGTTACGGGAGACCAGGCGAGCAGTACTTC	CASSYGRPGEQYF
TRBV5-4	NA	TRBJ1-2	TRBD1	TGTGCCAGCAGTTGGACAGGGCCGAACTATGGCTACACCTTC	CASSWTGPNYGYTF
TRBV6-5	NA	TRBJ1-3	NA	TGTGCCAGCAGTTACGACGTGTCTGGAAACACCATATATTTT	CASSYDVSGNTIYF
TRBV3-1/TRBV3-2	NA	TRBJ1-4	NA	TGTGCCAGCAGCCGCCGAAGTGAAAAACTGTTTTTT	CASSRRSEKLFF
TRBV5-1	NA	TRBJ2-1	TRBD2	TGCGCCAGCAGCCCCTTTACTAGCGGGAGCTACAATGAGCAGTTCTTC	CASSPFTSGSYNEQFF
TRBV28	few	TRBJ2-7	NA	TGTGCCAGCAGTTCTAGAGAACTGAGCTACTACGAGCAGTACTTC	CASSSRELSYYEQYF
TRBV27	once	TRBJ1-2	NA	TGTGCCAGCAGTTTAGATCGGTGGGGGATGTACTATGGCTACACCTTC	CASSLDRWGMYYGYTF
TRBV7-9	NA	TRBJ2-7	TRBD1	TGTGCCAGCAGCTCCCGGGACAGGCTCTACGAGCAGTACTTC	CASSSRDRLYEQYF
TRBV5-1	NA	TRBJ1-2	NA	TGCGCCAGCAGCTTGGCCGTCGGACTCCTTGCTAACTATGGCTACACCTTC	CASSLAVGLLANYGYTF
TRBV18	NA	TRBJ2-5	TRBD2	TGTGCCAGCTCACCACCGAGGAGGGAGGGGAACCAAGAGACCCAGTACTTC	CASSPPRREGNQETQYF
TRBV6-5	NA	TRBJ2-1	NA	TGTGCCAGCAGAGGTAACGGGGCGGGGAATGAGCAGTTCTTC	CASRGNGAGNEQFF
TRBV21-1	NA	TRBJ1-2	NA	TGTGCCAGCAGCAAAGCGTGGACAGGGCATGGCTACACCTTC	CASSKAWTGHGYTF
TRBV5-1	NA	TRBJ2-5	NA	TGCGCCAGCAGCTCGGTTGACGACAGCTCAGAAGAGACCCAGTACTTC	CASSSVDDSSEETQYF
TRBV6-5	NA	TRBJ1-3	NA	TGTGCCAGCAGTTACTCGCCAGGGAGAAACACCATATATTTT	CASSYSPGRNTIYF
TRBV7-6	NA	TRBJ2-2	TRBD2	TGTGCCAGCAGCCCGAGGGCAGTCGGGAGGACGACCGGGGAGCTGTTTTTT	CASSPRAVGRTTGELFF
TRBV19	NA	TRBJ2-7	NA	TGTGCCAGTAGTATTGGGACACTTAACTACGAGCAGTACTTC	CASSIGTLNYEQYF
TRBV5-1	NA	TRBJ1-3	NA	TGCGCCAGCAGCTGGGGACGGTCCTCTGGAAACACCATATATTTT	CASSWGRSSGNTIYF
TRBV28	NA	TRBJ1-1	NA	TGTGCCAGCAGTTTATTGAGGACAGTGAACACTGAAGCTTTCTTT	CASSLLRTVNTEAFF
TRBV27	NA	TRBJ2-1	NA	TGTGCCAGCAGCCCCAACGACTATGAGCAGTTCTTC	CASSPNDYEQFF
TRBV12-5	NA	TRBJ1-1	NA	TGTGCTAGTGGTTTGGGCGGGAGATTTCCTCCTTTCTTT	CASGLGGRFPPFF
TRBV19	NA	TRBJ1-1	TRBD1	TGTGCCAGTAGCTCCAGGGGGCCCACTGAAGCTTTCTTT	CASSSRGPTEAFF
TRBV6-2/TRBV6-3	NA	TRBJ1-2	NA	TGTGCCAGCAGTTACCTCGGAGGGCTCGATGGCTACACCTTC	CASSYLGGLDGYTF
TRBV5-5	NA	TRBJ2-7	NA	TGTGCCAGCAGCTTGGTCTCGAGCGCGAACTCCTACGAGCAGTACTTC	CASSLVSSANSYEQYF
TRBV10-3	NA	TRBJ1-4	NA	TGTGCCATCAGTGAGTCCTACTTTTGGGGGACTAATGAAAAACTGTTTTTT	CAISESYFWGTNEKLFF
TRBV2	NA	TRBJ1-3	NA	TGTGCCAGCAGTGACAGGGCTTCTGGAAACACCATATATTTT	CASSDRASGNTIYF
TRBV9	NA	TRBJ1-3	TRBD1	TGTGCCAGCAGCGGACTCAGACAGGGAGGTGACACCATATATTTT	CASSGLRQGGDTIYF
TRBV11-3	NA	TRBJ2-7	NA	TGTGCCAGCAGCTTAGGGACTGGACCCTACGAGCAGTACTTC	CASSLGTGPYEQYF
TRBV25-1	few	TRBJ2-7	TRBD1	TGTGCCAGCAGACTTCCCGGGACAGGGAATGCCTACGAGCAGTACTTC	CASRLPGTGNAYEQYF
TRBV7-8	once	TRBJ2-7	TRBD1	TGTGCCAGCAGCCTCCGGGACAGGGATGGAGAACAGTACTTC	CASSLRDRDGEQYF
TRBV20-1	NA	TRBJ2-3	NA	TGCAGTGCTAGCATAGCAGATACGCAGTATTTT	CSASIADTQYF
TRBV10-2	NA	TRBJ2-7	TRBD1	TGCGCCAGCACCGCAGGGGGCAGGTACGAGCAGTACTTC	CASTAGGRYEQYF
TRBV5-4	NA	TRBJ1-4	NA	TGTGCCAGCAGCTTGTCAAGGGGGGGCTGGTCAACTAATGAAAAACTGTTTTTT	CASSLSRGGWSTNEKLFF
TRBV15	once	TRBJ2-5	NA	TGTGCCACCAGCACGCGGCGGACTGGAAACCAAGAGACCCAGTACTTC	CATSTRRTGNQETQYF
TRBV19	NA	TRBJ2-5	TRBD1	TGTGCCAGTAGTACAGGGGACAGCCAAGAGACCCAGTACTTC	CASSTGDSQETQYF
TRBV27	NA	TRBJ2-5	NA	TGTGCCAGCAGTTTAGCCGGGTGGGAGACCCAGTACTTC	CASSLAGWETQYF
TRBV6-1	NA	TRBJ1-1	NA	TGTGCCAGCAGTGACTGGCAGGGACCGAGGGCTACTGAAGCTTTCTTT	CASSDWQGPRATEAFF
TRBV18	NA	TRBJ2-1	TRBD2	TGTGCCAGCTCACCAACTAGCGGGGGCCATCTAAATGAGCAGTTCTTC	CASSPTSGGHLNEQFF
TRBV7-3	NA	TRBJ2-7	TRBD2	TGTGCCAGCAGCCGGACTAGCGGCTACGAGCAGTACTTC	CASSRTSGYEQYF
TRBV7-9	NA	TRBJ1-1	NA	TGTGCCAGCAGCCTCACGGGGGCGCAGACTGAAGCTTTCTTT	CASSLTGAQTEAFF
TRBV14	NA	TRBJ1-1	NA	TGTGCCAGCAGCCCCAATCCCGAGTCAGCGGGGTGCGAAGCTTTCTTT	CASSPNPESAGCEAFF
TRBV7-8	NA	TRBJ2-7	NA	TGTGCCAGCAGCTCCGACAGGATCTACGAGCAGTACTTC	CASSSDRIYEQYF
TRBV6-5	NA	TRBJ2-7	TRBD1	TGTGCCAGCACCCGATCCCCGGGACAGAGATACGAGCAGTACTTC	CASTRSPGQRYEQYF
TRBV28	NA	TRBJ1-1	NA	TGTGCCAGCAGTTCCACCGGGGGCTGGTACGCTGCTTTCTTT	CASSSTGGWYAAFF
TRBV6-2/TRBV6-3	NA	TRBJ2-1	TRBD2	TGTGCCAGCAGCAGCGAACCCGGGACTAGCGGGAGGTTTGGCTACAATGAGCAGTTCTTC	CASSSEPGTSGRFGYNEQFF
TRBV18	NA	TRBJ2-2	TRBD2	TGTGCCAGCTCACCACCGGTTAGCGGGAGAGTAACCGGGGAGCTGTTTTTT	CASSPPVSGRVTGELFF
TRBV29-1	NA	TRBJ1-5	TRBD1	TGCAGCGTGGGGGACAGGCGCGATCAGCCCCAGCATTTT	CSVGDRRDQPQHF
TRBV6-6	NA	TRBJ1-5	NA	TGTGCCAGCAGTTACGAGGTTAAGGGAGGCAATCAGCCCCAGCATTTT	CASSYEVKGGNQPQHF